This T cell receptor (beta chain) was identified in a study of blood T cells in healthy people across ages (dated by TCRdb to between 2014 and 2016). A note on the overall study: In model experiments, template switching captured about one uniquely barcoded TCR beta cDNA molecule for every two T cells. The donors were split into four age groups: young (average around 15 years), middle-aged (roughly 39), aged (about 62) and long-lived (about 82). Age-related changes in TCR beta repertoire diversity were measured in the study by deep sequencing normalized with unique cDNA molecular identifiers. To avoid experimental bias, donors of different ages were distributed randomly across sequencing lanes. Using the same blood draw, the study looked at two additional independent replicas of 1 million unique cDNA reads for two donors, one aged 18 to 30 and the other aged 80 or older. Results and caveats for the whole study, not just this receptor: There was a strong correlation between observed TCR beta diversity and the percentage of naive T cells measured by flow cytometry. The CMV infection status of donors was not known, potentially confounding age-related changes in expanded clonotypes. Because profiling used bulk unsorted PBMCs, naive and antigen-experienced compartments could not be compared conclusively. Observed TCR beta diversity per million T cells fell roughly linearly with age, and a significant reduction was already apparent by age approximately 41. Compared with the aged group, the long-lived group had more naive CD4+ T cells, fewer expanded clones and increased TCR diversity, suggesting age selection. Estimates of total diversity based on one million sequenced T cells were regarded as lower bounds and as underestimates.

The donors were roughly 39 Caucasian individuals from Russia, aged roughly 6 to 90 years, who were systemically healthy. Each donor gave roughly 9 milliliters of peripheral blood, drawn into EDTA-treated Vacutainer tubes. Ficoll-Paque density-gradient centrifugation was used to isolate PBMCs, with at least 6 million per sample. Trizol reagent was used to extract total RNA from PBMCs, with at least 6 micrograms per sample. Naive CD45RAhigh/CD27high T cell percentages were measured by flow cytometry on a PBMC aliquot from every donor. Turning to this clonotype: It lacks a known antigen. No base qualities exist here, and no much larger clone lies one base off it.

The method was 5' RACE. This sample was sequenced with an Illumina HiSeq 2500. A second PCR of 7 to 11 cycles was performed with a sample-barcoded 5' primer and a J-beta primer mix. A unique molecular identifier was introduced onto each TCR beta cDNA molecule by a template-switch 5' adaptor carrying 12 random nucleotides. At least 2.5 million CDR3-containing paired-end reads were obtained from each sample. The Mint cDNA synthesis kit, primed by a TRBC-specific oligonucleotide, was used to synthesize first-strand cDNA from all RNA. Following uracil-DNA glycosylase treatment, a first 18-cycle PCR with universal primers M1SS and BC2_uni_R was performed on all cDNA. The paper's processing steps were these. Each sample was normalized by randomly selecting 1 million high-quality reads, each carrying a distinct molecular identifier. Instead of being binned into consensus sequences, reads that shared molecular identifiers were thrown out. CDR3 identification, clonotype clustering and error correction used MiTCR with a Q25 quality threshold and the strictest error-elimination algorithm. A nonparametric unseen species model with Euler transformation was used to estimate a lower bound on total TCR beta diversity. Using fastp at Q25 and MiXCR, TCRdb reprocessed the public reads and kept productive beta chains. For every CDR3 protein sequence, its rows merge into one entry that carries the most common genes and DNA. Here the V and J calls rest on TCRdb's processing, not on the authors' analysis. The table for this sample lists some 690,000 distinct CDR3 sequences; about 24% of them were counted only once. Roughly a fifth of the sample goes to the ten largest clones.

The CDR3 has 13 amino acids, counting the end cysteine and phenylalanine. Of all the DNA, just the CDR3 is kept, 39 bases in frame from base 1. Between the V and J ends, shortened by 1 base and 0 bases respectively, the junction contains 5 bases. The germline V gene (reference sequence) sets CDR1 to DFQATT and CDR2 to SNEGSKA. This chain joins TRBV20-1 to TRBJ2-3; no D gene can be assigned with confidence. This sequence originates from a man between 70 and 80 years old in good health. Source material: blood. The nucleotides read TGCAGTGCTAGAGTCCCTAGCACAGATACGCAGTATTTT. The resulting protein is CSARVPSTDTQYF.